The entry below gives a single T cell receptor (beta chain) sequence along with its context. The germline gives CDR1 MNHEY, CDR2 SVGAGI. V was clipped by 6 bases and J by 6 bases, with 14 bases between them. The CDR3 consists of 13 residues. In the original analysis: Estimation of nucleated cell counts was performed using reference gene primer amplification. Generated by immunoSEQ multiplex PCR, the TCRdb table keeps only in-frame clones and is missing some. That table is the source of V, J and clone size, and D and trimming were worked out from the DNA. This repertoire shows about 100,000 clones, over 70% found once; its top ten account for less than 4.5%. The sample is drawn from a study of blood T cell repertoires in COVID-19. Study overall: COVID-19 samples, acute and convalescent, were from the United States, Italy and Spain. The cDNA or gDNA used as material had been derived from T cells, B-cell-depleted T cells, or PBMCs.

This receptor was taken from a man in his fifties or sixties with acute or convalescent COVID-19. The sample consisted of peripheral blood. This rearrangement joins TRBV6-5 to TRBJ1-2, with D perhaps TRBD1 (5 bases). The CDR3 bases are TGTGCCAGCAGCCGCCAGGGTTCGGATGGCTACACCTTC. This gives the protein CASSRQGSDGYTF.